A selection of T cell receptor beta chains follows, all from one sample in a study of spatial heterogeneity in lung cancer. TCRdb fed the 5' RACE reads into MiXCR, producing one record per CDR3 protein. This sample yields roughly 71,000 distinct CDR3 sequences, of which 8% to 9.5% are seen a single time; under 2.5% belongs to the top ten. This specimen consisted of PBMCs, obtained at follow-up. Receptors originate from a female donor with early-stage non-small cell lung cancer. The CDR3 runs from the conserved cysteine through the conserved F or W. A D gene is named only where the DNA matches it firmly. A clone size is listed for some rows: how often the clone was seen (once, few, many), or a class if it is expanded.

v_gene	d_gene	abundance	j_gene	CDR3aa	CDR3nt
TRBV7-9	.	many	TRBJ2-4	CASSSPTGAKNIQYF	TGTGCCAGCAGCTCTCCAACCGGAGCCAAAAACATTCAGTACTTC
TRBV27	.	.	TRBJ1-4	CASNNNEKLFF	TGTGCCAGCAACAATAATGAAAAACTGTTTTTT
TRBV6-5	.	.	TRBJ2-2	CASSYSNWEAGGESGELFF	TGTGCCAGCAGTTACTCGAATTGGGAGGCAGGGGGAGAATCCGGGGAGCTGTTTTTT
TRBV4-1	.	.	TRBJ2-3	CASSQVPHTQYF	TGCGCCAGCAGCCAAGTACCCCATACGCAGTATTTT
TRBV5-1	.	few	TRBJ1-1	CASSELQEGGTEAFF	TGCGCCAGCAGCGAGTTACAGGAGGGAGGCACTGAAGCTTTCTTT
TRBV24-1	TRBD2	many	TRBJ2-1	CATSDHRTREQFF	TGTGCCACCAGTGATCATAGGACTAGGGAGCAGTTCTTC
TRBV19	.	many	TRBJ1-5	CATRTHPTSNQPQHF	TGTGCCACCAGGACCCACCCGACGAGCAATCAGCCCCAGCATTTT
TRBV7-3	.	many	TRBJ1-2	CASSLTPDANYGYTF	TGTGCCAGCAGCTTAACCCCGGACGCTAACTATGGCTACACCTTC
TRBV29-1	.	.	TRBJ2-7	CSVAGTELYEQYF	TGCAGCGTGGCCGGGACTGAACTCTACGAGCAGTACTTC
TRBV7-9	.	many	TRBJ1-6	CASRSGTVHSPLHF	TGTGCCAGCAGATCCGGGACGGTTCATTCACCCCTCCACTTT
TRBV27	.	many	TRBJ1-6	CASSLASYSPLHF	TGTGCCAGCAGTTTAGCTTCTTACTCACCCCTCCACTTT
TRBV19	TRBD1	many	TRBJ2-1	CASRKQGLYYNEQFF	TGTGCCAGTAGGAAACAGGGGCTCTATTACAATGAGCAGTTCTTC
TRBV11-2	TRBD2	few	TRBJ2-1	CASSFGSGGMNEQFF	TGTGCCAGCAGCTTTGGAAGCGGGGGTATGAATGAGCAGTTCTTC
TRBV18	.	many	TRBJ1-2	CASSPPQDSGYTF	TGTGCCAGCTCACCACCCCAGGACAGTGGCTACACCTTC
TRBV12-3/TRBV12-4	.	.	TRBJ2-3	CASSSRLSDTQYF	TGTGCCAGCAGTTCCCGGCTTAGTGATACGCAGTATTTT
TRBV5-1	TRBD2	.	TRBJ2-5	CASRGGVGQETQYF	TGCGCCAGCAGGGGAGGGGTTGGCCAAGAGACCCAGTACTTC
TRBV27	.	many	TRBJ2-6	CASSLADSSGANVLTF	TGTGCCAGCAGTTTGGCAGACAGCTCTGGGGCCAACGTCCTGACTTTC
TRBV7-3	.	.	TRBJ1-3	CASSIHSGNTIYF	TGTGCCAGCAGCATTCACTCTGGAAACACCATATATTTT
TRBV11-2	TRBD1	many	TRBJ1-2	CASSPDRGLLRGYTF	TGTGCCAGCAGCCCAGACAGGGGGCTACTACGTGGCTACACCTTC
TRBV3-1	.	few	TRBJ2-7	CASARARDAVLYSYEQYF	TGTGCCAGCGCGCGGGCCCGGGACGCCGTTCTCTACTCCTACGAGCAGTACTTC
TRBV18	TRBD1	few	TRBJ1-5	CASSPATGGADSNQPQHF	TGTGCCAGCTCACCTGCGACAGGGGGCGCGGATAGCAATCAGCCCCAGCATTTT
TRBV28	TRBD2	many	TRBJ2-1	CASNWREGLGEQFF	TGTGCCAGCAACTGGCGGGAGGGCCTGGGTGAGCAGTTCTTC
TRBV29-1	.	many	TRBJ2-2	CSVGSGELFF	TGCAGCGTCGGCTCCGGGGAGCTGTTTTTT
TRBV7-6	.	many	TRBJ2-3	CASSLEVAVGQYF	TGTGCCAGCAGCTTAGAAGTTGCTGTTGGGCAGTATTTT
TRBV7-9	.	many	TRBJ1-3	CASSRDRNTIYF	TGTGCCAGCAGCCGGGACCGAAACACCATATATTTT
TRBV20-1	.	.	TRBJ2-1	CSARDPTGHNEQFF	TGCAGTGCTAGAGATCCGACAGGACACAATGAGCAGTTCTTC
TRBV7-7	.	few	TRBJ2-7	CASSRDLSYEQYF	TGTGCTAGCAGTCGGGACCTATCATACGAGCAGTACTTC
TRBV7-3	TRBD1	.	TRBJ2-5	CASSSTRGETQYF	TGTGCCAGCAGCTCAACCAGGGGGGAGACCCAGTACTTC
TRBV4-2	.	.	TRBJ1-3	CASTPQGGANSGNPIYF	TGTGCCAGCACCCCGCAGGGAGGGGCGAACTCTGGAAACCCCATATATTTT
TRBV29-1	.	many	TRBJ1-1	CSVDPRNTEAFF	TGCAGCGTTGACCCCAGGAACACTGAAGCTTTCTTT
TRBV2	TRBD1	many	TRBJ2-6	CASRSGQVAGANVLTF	TGTGCCAGCAGATCGGGACAGGTGGCTGGGGCCAACGTCCTGACTTTC
TRBV6-6	.	many	TRBJ2-5	CASSYPGWETQYF	TGTGCCAGCAGTTACCCAGGGTGGGAGACCCAGTACTTC
TRBV6-1	.	many	TRBJ2-7	CASSEYAYEQYF	TGTGCCAGCAGTGAATATGCCTACGAGCAGTACTTC
TRBV7-9	.	many	TRBJ1-2	CASSLDVLRYTF	TGTGCCAGCAGCTTAGACGTCCTCCGCTACACCTTC
TRBV7-6	TRBD2	.	TRBJ2-1	CASSLDGDTGGPLNEQFF	TGTGCCAGCAGCTTAGACGGCGATACGGGAGGACCCCTCAATGAGCAGTTCTTC
TRBV7-2	TRBD2	many	TRBJ2-1	CASSLEATSGVNEQFF	TGTGCCAGCAGCTTAGAAGCTACTAGCGGGGTCAATGAGCAGTTCTTC
TRBV7-9	TRBD2	.	TRBJ2-5	CASSLSLAGVETQYF	TGTGCCAGCAGCTTGAGTCTAGCGGGAGTTGAGACCCAGTACTTC
TRBV29-1	TRBD2	many	TRBJ2-7	CSVNSGRPSYEQYF	TGCAGCGTTAATAGCGGGAGACCCTCCTACGAGCAGTACTTC
TRBV7-8	.	many	TRBJ2-3	CASSLARVIRTDTQYF	TGTGCCAGCAGCTTAGCGCGGGTGATCCGCACAGATACGCAGTATTTT
TRBV14	.	many	TRBJ2-2	CASSPRAVVAGELFF	TGTGCCAGCAGCCCTCGGGCAGTCGTGGCCGGGGAGCTGTTTTTT
TRBV7-9	.	few	TRBJ2-7	CASSPGGPRSYEQYF	TGTGCCAGCAGCCCCGGAGGCCCTCGCTCCTACGAGCAGTACTTC
TRBV2	TRBD1	many	TRBJ2-7	CASRKTGEFYEQYF	TGTGCCAGCAGGAAAACAGGGGAGTTCTACGAGCAGTACTTC
TRBV19	.	few	TRBJ2-7	CASSIRGGGPYEQYF	TGTGCCAGTAGTATAAGAGGAGGGGGGCCCTACGAGCAGTACTTC
TRBV5-1	TRBD1	few	TRBJ2-6	CASSSGQGFAGANVLTF	TGCGCCAGCAGCTCCGGACAGGGTTTCGCTGGGGCCAACGTCCTGACTTTC
TRBV10-1	.	few	TRBJ1-2	CASREGRYGYTF	TGCGCCAGCAGAGAGGGACGTTATGGCTACACCTTC
TRBV6-6	TRBD1	.	TRBJ2-7	CASPQGTHSYEQYF	TGTGCCAGCCCACAGGGGACCCACTCCTACGAGCAGTACTTC
TRBV7-9	.	many	TRBJ1-1	CASSHPRVGPLFANTEAFF	TGTGCCAGCTCTCACCCCAGGGTTGGCCCTCTATTTGCGAACACTGAAGCTTTCTTT
TRBV4-2	TRBD2	many	TRBJ2-1	CASSQVTSGIGYEQFF	TGTGCCAGCAGCCAAGTGACTAGCGGGATTGGGTATGAGCAGTTCTTC